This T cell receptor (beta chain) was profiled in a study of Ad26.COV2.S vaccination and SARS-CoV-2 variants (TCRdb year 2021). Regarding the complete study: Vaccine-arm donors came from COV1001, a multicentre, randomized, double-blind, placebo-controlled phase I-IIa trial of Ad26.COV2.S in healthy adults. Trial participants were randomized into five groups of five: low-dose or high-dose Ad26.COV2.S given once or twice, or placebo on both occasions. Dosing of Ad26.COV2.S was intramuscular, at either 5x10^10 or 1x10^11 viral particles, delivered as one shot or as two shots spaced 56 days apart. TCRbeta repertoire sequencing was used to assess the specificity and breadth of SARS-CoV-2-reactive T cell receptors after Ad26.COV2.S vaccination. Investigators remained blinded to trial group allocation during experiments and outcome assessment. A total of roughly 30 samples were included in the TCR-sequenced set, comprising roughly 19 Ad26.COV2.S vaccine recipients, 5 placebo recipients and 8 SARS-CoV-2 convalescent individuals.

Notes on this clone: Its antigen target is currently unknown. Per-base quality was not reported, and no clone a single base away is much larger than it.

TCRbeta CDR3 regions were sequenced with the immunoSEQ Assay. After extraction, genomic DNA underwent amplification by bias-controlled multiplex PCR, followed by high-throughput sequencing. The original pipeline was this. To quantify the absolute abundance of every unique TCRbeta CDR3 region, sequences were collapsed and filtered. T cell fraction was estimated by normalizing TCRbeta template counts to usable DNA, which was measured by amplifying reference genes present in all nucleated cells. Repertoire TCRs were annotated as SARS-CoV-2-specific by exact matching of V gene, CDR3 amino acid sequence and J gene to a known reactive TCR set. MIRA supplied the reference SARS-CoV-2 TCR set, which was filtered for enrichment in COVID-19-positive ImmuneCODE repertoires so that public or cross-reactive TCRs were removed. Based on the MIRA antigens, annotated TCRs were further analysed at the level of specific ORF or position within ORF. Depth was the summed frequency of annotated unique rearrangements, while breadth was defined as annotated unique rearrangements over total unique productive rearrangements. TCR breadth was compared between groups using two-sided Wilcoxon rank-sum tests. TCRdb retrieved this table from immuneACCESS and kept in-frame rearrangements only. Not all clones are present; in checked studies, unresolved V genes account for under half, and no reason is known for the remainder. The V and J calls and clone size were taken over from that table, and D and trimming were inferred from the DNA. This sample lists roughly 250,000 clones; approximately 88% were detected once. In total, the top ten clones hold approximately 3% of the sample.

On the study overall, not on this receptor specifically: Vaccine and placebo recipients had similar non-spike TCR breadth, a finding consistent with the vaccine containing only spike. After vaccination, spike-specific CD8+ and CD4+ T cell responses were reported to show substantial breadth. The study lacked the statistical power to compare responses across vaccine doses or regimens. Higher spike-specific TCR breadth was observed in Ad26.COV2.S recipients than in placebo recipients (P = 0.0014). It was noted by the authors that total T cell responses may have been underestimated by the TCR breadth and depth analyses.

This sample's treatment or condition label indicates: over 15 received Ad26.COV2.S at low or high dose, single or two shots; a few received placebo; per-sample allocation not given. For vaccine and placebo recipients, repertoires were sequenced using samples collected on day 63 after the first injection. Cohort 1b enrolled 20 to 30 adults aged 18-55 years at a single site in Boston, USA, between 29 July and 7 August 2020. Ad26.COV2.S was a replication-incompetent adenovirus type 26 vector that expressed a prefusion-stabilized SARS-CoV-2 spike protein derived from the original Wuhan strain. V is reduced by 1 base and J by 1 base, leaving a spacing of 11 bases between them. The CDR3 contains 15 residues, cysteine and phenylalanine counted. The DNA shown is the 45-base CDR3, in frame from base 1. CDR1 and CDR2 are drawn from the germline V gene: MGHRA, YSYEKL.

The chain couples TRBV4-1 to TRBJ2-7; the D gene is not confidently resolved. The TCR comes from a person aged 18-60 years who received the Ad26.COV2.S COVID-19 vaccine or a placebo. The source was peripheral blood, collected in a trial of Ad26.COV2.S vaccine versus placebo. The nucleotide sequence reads TGCGCCAGCAGCCAAGTACGGGCCGGTTCCTACGAGCAGTACTTC. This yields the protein CASSQVRAGSYEQYF.